This T cell receptor beta chain was identified during a study of Ad26.COV2.S vaccination and SARS-CoV-2 variants. TCRdb's copy holds only in-frame clones and misses some; the assay was immunoSEQ multiplex PCR. The data show 400,000 to 450,000 clones, about nine tenths seen once. Documented treatment: around 19 received Ad26.COV2.S at low or high dose, single or two shots; five or six received placebo; per-sample allocation not given. On day 63 after the first injection, vaccine and placebo recipients gave samples. The sequence came from a person aged 18-65 years who received the Ad26.COV2.S COVID-19 vaccine or a placebo. This material consisted of peripheral blood, taken in a trial of Ad26.COV2.S vaccine versus placebo.

The CDR3 loop reads CASHTRDGMNTEAFF. Here the CDR3 DNA reads TGTGCCAGCCACACCCGGGACGGGATGAACACTGAAGCTTTCTTT. V is TRBV6-5 and J is TRBJ1-1, with D tentatively TRBD1 (5 bases). Germline V gene lookup returns CDR1 MNHEY and CDR2 SVGAGI. Trimming stripped 8 bases from V and 0 bases from J, with 16 bases between. The CDR3 has 15 amino acids.